A single sample is the source of the 21 T cell receptor beta chains below, sequenced in a study of regulatory T cells in long-lasting Graves disease (dated by TCRdb to the early 2020s). Read against the paper, the sample's time point label means: newly diagnosed GD, antithyroid drugs for less than 3 months. RNA was extracted from PBMCs in TRIzol for both TCR sequencing and RNA sequencing. To prepare the library, multiplex PCR was applied. TCRdb lists the instrument as Illumina HiSeq 4000. CDR3 regions were amplified by Arm-PCR with iRepertoire HTBI primers to construct TCR beta libraries. TCRdb took the public reads, trimmed them with fastp at Q25, ran MiXCR for clone calling and kept in-frame beta chains. Each CDR3 protein gets just one entry, which takes the most common genes and DNA from the rows behind it. The sample has some 500,000 distinct CDR3 sequences on record, approximately 13% of them singletons. The ten largest clones capture 10% of the sample.

The same data also went into a second study, on T cells in Graves' hyperthyroidism and ophthalmopathy.

The sample was peripheral blood mononuclear cells (PBMCs), taken at new diagnosis, from a patient treated with antithyroid drugs. These receptors were obtained from a man aged 30 to 45 with Graves disease. Donor details come from another sample of the same person, matched by shared clones.

In its sample, this clonotype was seen many times. This chain uses TRBV20-1 with TRBJ2-7; possible D gene TRBD1, 6 bases. Trimming took off 0 bases at V and 2 bases at J, with 14 bases between the two ends. This CDR3 has 15 amino acids. CDR1 and CDR2 from the germline V gene are DFQATT and SNEGSKA (reference sequence). The CDR3 DNA follows: TGCAGTGCTAGAGAGGGTGACAGGACAACCTACGAGCAGTACTTC. Protein sequence: CSAREGDRTTYEQYF.

This clonotype appeared many times. The chain combines TRBV27 with TRBJ2-6; D remains ambiguous. Germline V lookup: CDR1 MNHEY, CDR2 SMNVEV (reference sequence). The V end lost 9 bases, the J end lost 0 bases, and 6 bases lay between the germline ends. CDR3 size: 13 residues. The CDR3 nucleotides read TGTGCCAGTAAGAGCTCTGGGGCCAACGTCCTGACTTTC. Translating gives CASKSSGANVLTF. Together with reference TRBV27 and TRBJ2-6, the CDR3 gives the full variable domain: EAQVTQNPRYLITVTGKKLTVTCSQNMNHEYMSWYRQDPGLGLRQIYYSMNVEVTDKGDVPEGYKVSRKEKRNFPLILESPSPNQTSLYFCASKSSGANVLTFGAGSRLTVL.

There are many counts of this clonotype. In nucleotides, the CDR3 is TGTGCCTGGTGCACACACTGGAACACTGAAGCTTTCTTT. It codes for CAWCTHWNTEAFF. This chain joins TRBV30 and TRBJ1-1; D gene unclear. The CDR3 is made up of 13 amino acids. The germline gives CDR1 GTSNPN, CDR2 SVGIG (reference sequence). Trimming took 5 bases from V and 1 from J, leaving 11 bases between them.

This clonotype appeared many times. The chain uses TRBV13 and TRBJ2-1; the D gene is possibly TRBD2 (7 bases). The CDR3 sequence is 14 residues long. The V gene's germline CDR1 is PRHDT and CDR2 FYEKMQ (reference sequence). V lost 8 bases and J 7 bases, leaving 18 bases between the germline ends. Here the CDR3 DNA reads TGTGCCAGCCTCGGGGGGCCCGGGCGAAATGAGCAGTTCTTC. Amino acids: CASLGGPGRNEQFF.

This clonotype was counted only a few times. The rearrangement joins TRBV6-1 to TRBJ1-1, with D possibly matching TRBD1 (6 bases). From germline, CDR1 is MNHNS and CDR2 SASEGT. CDR3 length: 15 residues. V was pared by 5 bases and J by 9 bases, with 22 bases between. The CDR3 spells CASSMQGTGQRQAFF. The CDR3 nucleotides read TGTGCCAGCAGTATGCAAGGTACAGGGCAGCGACAAGCTTTCTTT.

This clonotype came up many times. This chain uses TRBV6-1 with TRBJ1-1; no definite D call. Trimming left V 7 bases short and J 1 base short, with 10 bases between. The CDR3 has 13 residues. Germline V gives CDR1 MNHNS, CDR2 SASEGT. CDR3 coding DNA: TGTGCCAGCATCGTGCGGGGGAACACTGAAGCTTTCTTT. Translating it yields CASIVRGNTEAFF.

This clonotype was seen ten or more times. This chain links TRBV12-3 or TRBV12-4 with TRBJ2-5; D might be TRBD1 (7 bases). The CDR3 is 14 residues long. Trimming cost V 5 bases and J 5 bases, with 15 bases left between them. The CDR3 spells CASSPSGGWETQYF. CDR3 DNA sequence: TGTGCCAGCAGTCCGTCAGGGGGGTGGGAGACCCAGTACTTC.

This chain links TRBV10-3 with TRBJ2-3, with D possibly being TRBD1 (6 bases). This CDR3 has 15 amino acids. From germline, CDR1 is ENHRY and CDR2 SYGVKD. The V end was cut by 5 bases, the J end by 4 bases, with 16 bases between. The CDR3 region has the DNA TGTGCCATCAGTAGACAGGAAACCTCCCCAGATACGCAGTATTTT. As protein: CAISRQETSPDTQYF.

This clonotype was seen a few times. V gene TRBV6-2 or TRBV6-3 combines with J gene TRBJ1-1, with 7 bases fitting TRBD1. CDR3 length equals 15 residues. V dropped 5 bases and J dropped 0; count of bases not matched to a gene: 6. Germline CDR1 is MNHEY and CDR2 is SVGEGT. CDR3 bases: TGTGCCAGCAGTGGAAGACAGGGCCTGAACACTGAAGCTTTCTTT. Protein sequence: CASSGRQGLNTEAFF.

This clonotype was counted many times. V gene TRBV18 combines with J gene TRBJ2-7; no firm D call. V was pared by 0 bases and J by 4 bases, with 16 bases between. Germline V lookup: CDR1 KGHSH, CDR2 LQKENI. The CDR3 extends over 16 amino acids. CDR3 sequence: CASSPPLPVPSYEQYF. CDR3 coding DNA: TGTGCCAGCTCACCACCCCTCCCAGTTCCTTCTTACGAGCAGTACTTC.

This clonotype has a count of ten or more. V usage is TRBV2 and J usage is TRBJ1-2; no reliable D call. Trimming stripped 8 bases from V and 2 bases from J, with 15 bases between. This CDR3 contains 14 residues. The germline gives CDR1 SNHLY, CDR2 FYNNEI. The CDR3 nucleotides read TGTGCCAGCGTAGAATGGACTTCGAACTATGGCTACACCTTC. It is translated as CASVEWTSNYGYTF.

In its sample, this clonotype was seen many times. The chain is built from TRBV27 and TRBJ2-1, with a tentative D call TRBD2 (5 bases). Germline-derived CDR1 and CDR2 are MNHEY and SMNVEV (reference sequence). V was shortened by 3 bases and J by 4 bases, with 19 bases between the two germline ends. This CDR3 has 17 residues. The CDR3 DNA reads as TGTGCCAGCAGTTTCAGAGGAGCGGCCGATTATTACAATGAGCAGTTCTTC. Translation gives CASSFRGAADYYNEQFF.

Many counts were recorded for this clonotype. The chain has TRBV5-6 and TRBJ1-4; D is unclear. V was pared by 1 base and J by 0 bases, with 7 bases between. This CDR3 has 15 residues. In germline, CDR1 is SGHDT, CDR2 YYEEEE. The CDR3: CASSLPGTTNEKLFF. The CDR3 DNA is TGTGCCAGCAGCTTGCCCGGGACAACTAATGAAAAACTGTTTTTT.

This clonotype appeared once. The V gene is TRBV18, the J gene TRBJ2-4; TRBD1 aligns across 7 bases. Germline V gene sequence: CDR1 KGHSH, CDR2 LQKENI. The junction had 10 bases not matched to a gene; V was cut back by 6 bases and J by 5 bases. The CDR3 loop spans 15 amino acids. The DNA for the CDR3 is TGTGCCAGCTCGTCCGACAGGGTGTCCGAAAACATTCAGTACTTC. Residues: CASSSDRVSENIQYF.

The sample holds many counts of this clonotype. The DNA of the CDR3 is TGTGCCAGCATGGCGGGAGCCTACGAGCAGTACTTC. Translating gives CASMAGAYEQYF. The V call is TRBV6-1, the J call TRBJ2-7, with 7 bases aligning to TRBD2. Trimming removed 7 bases from V and 2 bases from J; junction bases left unmatched: 2. The CDR3 loop spans 12 amino acids. Looked up from germline, CDR1 is MNHNS and CDR2 is SASEGT.

The gene calls are TRBV19 and TRBJ2-3; 10 positions agree with TRBD2. Per the germline V gene, CDR1 is LNHDA and CDR2 is SQIVND (reference sequence). V trimming: 7 bases; J trimming: 3 bases; junction bases outside the gene matches: 7. This CDR3 is 15 amino acids long. For the CDR3, the DNA is TGTGCCAGTAAAGAGCGGGAGGGCCGGACAGATACGCAGTATTTT. It encodes CASKEREGRTDTQYF.

This clonotype showed up many times. This chain connects TRBV27 to TRBJ2-3, with D tentatively TRBD2 (6 bases). V shed 5 bases and J shed 7 bases, with 19 bases lying between them. The germline CDR1 and CDR2 sequences are MNHEY and SMNVEV (reference sequence). The CDR3 contains 15 residues. For the CDR3, the DNA is TGTGCCAGCAGTCCCACCCGCTTAGCGGCAAATACGCAGTATTTT. The encoded protein is CASSPTRLAANTQYF.

In this sample, this clonotype turned up many times. This chain connects TRBV29-1 to TRBJ2-5, with 10 positions matching TRBD2. V was pared by 6 bases and J by 5 bases, with 9 bases of the junction left unmatched. Germline loops: CDR1 SQVTM, CDR2 ANQGSEA. The CDR3 covers 14 residues. Here the CDR3 DNA reads TGCAGCGTCGGAGCGGGAGGGTGGGGGGAGACCCAGTACTTC. The encoded protein is CSVGAGGWGETQYF.

In this sample, this clonotype turned up many times. The CDR3 DNA reads as TGTGCCAGCAGCCCCGGGGGATGGGGAATGAACACTGAAGCTTTCTTT. This sequence encodes CASSPGGWGMNTEAFF. The rearrangement links TRBV7-9 to TRBJ1-1, with TRBD1 as a possible D gene (5 bases). The germline V gene has CDR1 SEHNR and CDR2 FQNEAQ (reference sequence). This CDR3 has 16 residues. V dropped 5 bases and J dropped 0 bases, with 16 bases sitting between them.

In regard to this clonotype: Sequence at one end of the junction differs from germline and may be a read error. The chain employs TRBV5-1 and TRBJ2-1, with TRBD2 matching over 12 bases. There are 16 residues in the CDR3. Germline V gives CDR1 SGHRS, CDR2 YFSETQ. Written as DNA, the CDR3 is TGCGCCAGCAGCCTGACGCTAGCGGGAGGGAGGAATGAGCGGTTCTTC. Amino acids: CASSLTLAGGRNERFF.

This clonotype was recorded at least ten times. The chain combines TRBV6-1 with TRBJ1-3; D is unresolved. CDR1 MNHNS and CDR2 SASEGT come from the germline V gene. The CDR3 sequence is 14 residues long. V gave up 6 bases and J gave up 2 bases, with 11 bases separating them. CDR3 loop: CASSLTSTGNTIYF. The CDR3 coding sequence is TGTGCCAGCAGCTTAACCAGCACTGGAAACACCATATATTTT.